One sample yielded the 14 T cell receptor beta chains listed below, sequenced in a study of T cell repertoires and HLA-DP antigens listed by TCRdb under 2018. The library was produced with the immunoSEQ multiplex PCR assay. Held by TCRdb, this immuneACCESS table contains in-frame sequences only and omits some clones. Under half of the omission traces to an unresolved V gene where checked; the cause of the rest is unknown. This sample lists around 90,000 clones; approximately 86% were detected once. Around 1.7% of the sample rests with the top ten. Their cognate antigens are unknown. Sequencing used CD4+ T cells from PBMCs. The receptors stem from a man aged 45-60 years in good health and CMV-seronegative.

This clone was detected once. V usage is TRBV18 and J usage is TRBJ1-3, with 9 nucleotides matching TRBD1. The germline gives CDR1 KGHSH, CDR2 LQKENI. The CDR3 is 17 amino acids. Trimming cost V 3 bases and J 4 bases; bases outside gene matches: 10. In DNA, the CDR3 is TGTGCCAGCTCACCGGGACAGGGTAGGCCAAGAGGAAACACCATATATTTT. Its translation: CASSPGQGRPRGNTIYF.

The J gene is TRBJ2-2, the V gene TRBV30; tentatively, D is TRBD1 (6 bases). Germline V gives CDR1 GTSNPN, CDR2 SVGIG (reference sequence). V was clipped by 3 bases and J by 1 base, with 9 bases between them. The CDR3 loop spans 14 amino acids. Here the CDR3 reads CAWSPGQNTGELFF. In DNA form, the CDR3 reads TGTGCCTGGAGCCCGGGACAGAACACCGGGGAGCTGTTTTTT.

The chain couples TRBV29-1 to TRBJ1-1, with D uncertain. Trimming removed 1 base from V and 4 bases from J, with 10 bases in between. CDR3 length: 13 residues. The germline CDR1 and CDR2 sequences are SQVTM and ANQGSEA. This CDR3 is CSVEGRLTTEAFF. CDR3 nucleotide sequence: TGCAGCGTTGAAGGTCGATTAACCACTGAAGCTTTCTTT. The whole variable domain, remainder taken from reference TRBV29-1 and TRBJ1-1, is SAVISQKPSRDICQRGTSLTIQCQVDSQVTMMFWYRQQPGQSLTLIATANQGSEATYESGFVIDKFPISRPNLTFSTLTVSNMSPEDSSIYLCSVEGRLTTEAFFGQGTRLTVV.

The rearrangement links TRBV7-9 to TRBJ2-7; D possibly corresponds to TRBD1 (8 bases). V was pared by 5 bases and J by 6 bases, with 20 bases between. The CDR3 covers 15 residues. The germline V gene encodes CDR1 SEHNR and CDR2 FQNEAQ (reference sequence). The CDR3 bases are TGTGCCAGCAGCGTCTCAGCGGGGACAGGCTCCGAGCAGTACTTC. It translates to CASSVSAGTGSEQYF.

CDR3 nucleotide sequence: TGTGCCAGCAGTGAGGTCGCGTCCTACGAGCAGTACTTC. Its protein is CASSEVASYEQYF. The chain couples TRBV25-1 to TRBJ2-7; D call uncertain. V was trimmed by 3 bases and J by 1 base, leaving 7 bases between them. The CDR3 runs to 13 residues. CDR1 MGHDK and CDR2 SYGVNS come from the germline V gene.

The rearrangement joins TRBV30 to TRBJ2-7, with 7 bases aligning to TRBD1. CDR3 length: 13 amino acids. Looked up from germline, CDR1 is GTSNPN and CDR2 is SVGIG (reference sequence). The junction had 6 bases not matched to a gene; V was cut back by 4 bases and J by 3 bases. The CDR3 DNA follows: TGTGCCTGGAAGGCCCCAGGGGGCTACGAGCAGTACTTC. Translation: CAWKAPGGYEQYF.

The CDR3 region has the DNA TGTGCCTGGAGTCCCGGGACAGCCTATAATTCACCCCTCCACTTT. This encodes CAWSPGTAYNSPLHF. The genes are TRBV30 and TRBJ1-6; TRBD1 aligns across 7 bases. Per the germline V gene, CDR1 is GTSNPN and CDR2 is SVGIG (reference sequence). CDR3 length equals 15 residues. Trimming removed 2 bases from V and 2 bases from J; junction bases left unmatched: 3.

CDR3 in amino acids: CASSDGQKLNYGYTF. DNA for the CDR3: TGTGCCAGCAGTGACGGACAGAAACTGAACTATGGCTACACCTTC. The V call is TRBV6-1, the J call TRBJ1-2, with TRBD1 as a possible D gene (6 bases). Germline V gene lookup returns CDR1 MNHNS and CDR2 SASEGT. The CDR3 is made up of 15 amino acids. With 3 bases removed from V and 2 bases from J, the gap between germline ends came to 13 bases.

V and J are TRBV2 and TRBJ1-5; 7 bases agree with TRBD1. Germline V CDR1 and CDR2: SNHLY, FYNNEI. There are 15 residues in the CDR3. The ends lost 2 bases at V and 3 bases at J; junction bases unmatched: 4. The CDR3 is CASSERQGHNQPQHF. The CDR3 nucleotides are TGTGCCAGCAGTGAAAGACAGGGTCACAATCAGCCCCAGCATTTT. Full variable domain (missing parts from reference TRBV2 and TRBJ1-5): EPEVTQTPSHQVTQMGQEVILRCVPISNHLYFYWYRQILGQKVEFLVSFYNNEISEKSEIFDDQFSVERPDGSNFTLKIRSTKLEDSAMYFCASSERQGHNQPQHFGDGTRLSIL.

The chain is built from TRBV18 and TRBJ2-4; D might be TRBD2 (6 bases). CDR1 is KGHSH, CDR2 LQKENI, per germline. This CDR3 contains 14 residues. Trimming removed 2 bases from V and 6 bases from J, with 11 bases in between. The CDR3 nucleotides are TGTGCCAGCTCACCAGGAGGGCAAGGAAACATTCAGTACTTC. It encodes CASSPGGQGNIQYF.

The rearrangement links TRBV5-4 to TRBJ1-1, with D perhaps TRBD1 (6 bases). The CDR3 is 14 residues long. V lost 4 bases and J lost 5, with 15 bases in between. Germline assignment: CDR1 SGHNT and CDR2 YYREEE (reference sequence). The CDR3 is CASSQAGVLTEAFF. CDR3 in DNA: TGTGCCAGCAGCCAGGCAGGGGTACTTACTGAAGCTTTCTTT.

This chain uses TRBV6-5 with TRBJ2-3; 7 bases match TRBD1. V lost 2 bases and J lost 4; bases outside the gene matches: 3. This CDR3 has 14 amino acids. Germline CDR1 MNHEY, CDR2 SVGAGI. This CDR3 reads CASSYRQGADTQYF. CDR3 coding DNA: TGTGCCAGCAGTTACCGGCAGGGGGCAGATACGCAGTATTTT.

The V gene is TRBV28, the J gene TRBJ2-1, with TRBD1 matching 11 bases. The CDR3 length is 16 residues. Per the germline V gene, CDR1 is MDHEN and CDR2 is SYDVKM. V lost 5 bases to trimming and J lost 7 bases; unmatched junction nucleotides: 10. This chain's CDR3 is CASSLPGQGVWNEQFF. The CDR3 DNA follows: TGTGCCAGCAGTCTCCCGGGACAGGGGGTGTGGAATGAGCAGTTCTTC.

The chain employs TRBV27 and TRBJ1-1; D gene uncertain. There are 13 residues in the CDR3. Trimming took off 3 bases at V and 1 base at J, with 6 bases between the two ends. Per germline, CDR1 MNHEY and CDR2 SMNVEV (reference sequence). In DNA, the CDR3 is TGTGCCAGCAGTTTCTCAGAGAACACTGAAGCTTTCTTT. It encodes CASSFSENTEAFF.